The T cell receptor beta chain described here comes from a study of blood T cell repertoires in COVID-19. Method: immunoSEQ multiplex PCR; TCRdb's copy keeps in-frame clones and lacks some. The sample lists roughly 290,000 clones, around nine tenths occurring once. V shed 5 bases, J shed 4 bases, and the junction held 3 bases outside the gene matches. Germline V lookup: CDR1 SGHTA, CDR2 FQGTGA. The CDR3 is 15 residues long. Only a few counts were recorded for this clone. Those who participated ranged in age from roughly 18 to 89 years and resided in about two dozen US areas. The chain employs TRBV7-3 and TRBJ2-2, with 11 bases matching TRBD2. Sequenced sample: PBMCs or T cells enriched from blood (not recorded which). This clonotype was sampled from a woman between 40 and 55 years old who had recovered from COVID-19. CDR3 residues: CASSPTSGITGELFF. The CDR3 nucleotides read TGTGCCAGCAGCCCGACTAGCGGGATCACCGGGGAGCTGTTTTTT.